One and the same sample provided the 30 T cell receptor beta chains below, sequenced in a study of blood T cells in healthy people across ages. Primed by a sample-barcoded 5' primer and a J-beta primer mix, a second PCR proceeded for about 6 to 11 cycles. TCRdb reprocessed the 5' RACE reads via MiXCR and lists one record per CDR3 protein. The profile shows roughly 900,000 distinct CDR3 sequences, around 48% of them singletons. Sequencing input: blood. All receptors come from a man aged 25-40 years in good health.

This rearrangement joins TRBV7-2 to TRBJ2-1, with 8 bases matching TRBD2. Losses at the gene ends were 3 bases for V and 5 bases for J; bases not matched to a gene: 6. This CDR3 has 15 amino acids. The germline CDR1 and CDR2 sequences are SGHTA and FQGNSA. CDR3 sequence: CASSFVAGSDNEQFF. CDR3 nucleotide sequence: TGTGCCAGCAGCTTCGTAGCGGGGTCAGACAATGAGCAGTTCTTC.

This chain's CDR3 is CASSWTGEPEAFF. Here the CDR3 DNA reads TGCGCCAGCAGCTGGACAGGAGAACCTGAAGCTTTCTTT. The chain employs TRBV5-1 and TRBJ1-1; 7 bases match TRBD1. The CDR3 is 13 residues long. The germline CDR1 and CDR2 sequences are SGHRS and YFSETQ. Trimming removed 3 bases from V and 6 bases from J; junction bases left unmatched: 5. The whole variable domain, remainder taken from reference TRBV5-1 and TRBJ1-1, is KAGVTQTPRYLIKTRGQQVTLSCSPISGHRSVSWYQQTPGQGLQFLFEYFSETQRNKGNFPGRFSGRQFSNSRSEMNVSTLELGDSALYLCASSWTGEPEAFFGQGTRLTVV.

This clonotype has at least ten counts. CDR3 loop: CASSLVRTTDTQYF. CDR3 bases: TGTGCCAGCAGCTTGGTGCGCACCACAGATACGCAGTATTTT. This chain connects TRBV5-6 to TRBJ2-3; D is unclear. The ends were cut back, 0 bases at V and 2 bases at J, with 7 bases in the middle. This CDR3 contains 14 residues. Germline loops: CDR1 SGHDT, CDR2 YYEEEE.

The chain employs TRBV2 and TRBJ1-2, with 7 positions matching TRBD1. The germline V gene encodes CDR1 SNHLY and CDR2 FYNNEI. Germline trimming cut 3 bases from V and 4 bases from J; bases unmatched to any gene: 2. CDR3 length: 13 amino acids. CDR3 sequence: CASSDRGGYGYTF. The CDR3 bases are TGTGCCAGCAGTGACAGGGGGGGCTATGGCTACACCTTC.

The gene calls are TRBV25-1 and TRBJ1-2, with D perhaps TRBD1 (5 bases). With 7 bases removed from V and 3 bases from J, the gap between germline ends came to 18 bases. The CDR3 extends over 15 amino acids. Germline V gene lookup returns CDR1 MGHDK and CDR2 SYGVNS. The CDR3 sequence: CASTLAGEEDYGYTF. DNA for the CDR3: TGTGCCAGCACCCTCGCGGGGGAGGAGGACTATGGCTACACCTTC.

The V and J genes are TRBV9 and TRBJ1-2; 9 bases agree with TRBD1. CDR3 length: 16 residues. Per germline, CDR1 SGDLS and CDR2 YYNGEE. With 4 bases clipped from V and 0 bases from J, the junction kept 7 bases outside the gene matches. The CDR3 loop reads CASSFGTGKANYGYTF. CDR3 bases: TGTGCCAGCAGCTTCGGGACAGGGAAAGCTAACTATGGCTACACCTTC.

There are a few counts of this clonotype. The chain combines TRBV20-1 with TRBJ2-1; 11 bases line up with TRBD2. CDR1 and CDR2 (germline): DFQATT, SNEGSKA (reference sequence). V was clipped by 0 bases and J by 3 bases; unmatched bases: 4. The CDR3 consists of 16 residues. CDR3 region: CSAREGSGGGYNEQFF. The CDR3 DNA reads TGCAGTGCTAGAGAGGGTAGCGGGGGGGGCTACAATGAGCAGTTCTTC.

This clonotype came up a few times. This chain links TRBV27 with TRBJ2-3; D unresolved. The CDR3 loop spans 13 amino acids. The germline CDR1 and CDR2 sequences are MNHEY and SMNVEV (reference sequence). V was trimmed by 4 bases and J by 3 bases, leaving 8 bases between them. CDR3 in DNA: TGTGCCAGCAGTTCAATAGTTACAGATACGCAGTATTTT. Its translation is CASSSIVTDTQYF.

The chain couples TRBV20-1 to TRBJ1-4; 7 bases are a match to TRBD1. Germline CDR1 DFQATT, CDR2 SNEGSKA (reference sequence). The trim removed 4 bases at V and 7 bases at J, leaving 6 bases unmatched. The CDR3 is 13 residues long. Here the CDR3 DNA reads TGCAGTGCTACGCACAGGGGAGGTGAAAAACTGTTTTTT. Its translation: CSATHRGGEKLFF.

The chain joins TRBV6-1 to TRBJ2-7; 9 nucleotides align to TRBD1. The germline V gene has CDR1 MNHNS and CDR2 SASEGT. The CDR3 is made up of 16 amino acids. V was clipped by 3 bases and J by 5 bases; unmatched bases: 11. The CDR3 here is CASSDLGRTGVNEQYF. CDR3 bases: TGTGCCAGCAGTGACCTTGGGAGGACAGGGGTTAACGAGCAGTACTTC.

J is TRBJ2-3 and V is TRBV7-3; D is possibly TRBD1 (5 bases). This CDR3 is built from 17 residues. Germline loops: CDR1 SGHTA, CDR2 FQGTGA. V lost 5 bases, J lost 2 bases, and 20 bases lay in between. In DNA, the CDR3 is TGTGCCAGCAGCCTGGGGCTCCTCAAGGGCCTCACAGATACGCAGTATTTT. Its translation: CASSLGLLKGLTDTQYF.

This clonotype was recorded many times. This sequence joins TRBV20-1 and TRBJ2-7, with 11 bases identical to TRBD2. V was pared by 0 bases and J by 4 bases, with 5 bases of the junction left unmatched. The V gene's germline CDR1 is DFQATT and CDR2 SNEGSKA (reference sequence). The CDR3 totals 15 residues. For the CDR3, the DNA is TGCAGTGCTAGAGATGGGACTAGCGGACTATACGAGCAGTACTTC. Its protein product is CSARDGTSGLYEQYF.

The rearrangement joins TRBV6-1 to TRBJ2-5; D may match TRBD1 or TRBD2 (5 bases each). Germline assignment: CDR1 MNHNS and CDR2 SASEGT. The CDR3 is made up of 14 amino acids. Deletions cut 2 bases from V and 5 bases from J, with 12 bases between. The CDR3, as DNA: TGTGCCAGCAGTGAACGAGCCAGGGAGGAGACCCAGTACTTC. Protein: CASSERAREETQYF.

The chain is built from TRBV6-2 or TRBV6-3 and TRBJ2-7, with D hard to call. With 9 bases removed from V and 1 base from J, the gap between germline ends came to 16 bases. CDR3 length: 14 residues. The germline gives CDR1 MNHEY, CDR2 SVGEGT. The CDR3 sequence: CASNRDAASYEQYF. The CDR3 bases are TGTGCCAGTAATAGAGACGCAGCATCCTACGAGCAGTACTTC.

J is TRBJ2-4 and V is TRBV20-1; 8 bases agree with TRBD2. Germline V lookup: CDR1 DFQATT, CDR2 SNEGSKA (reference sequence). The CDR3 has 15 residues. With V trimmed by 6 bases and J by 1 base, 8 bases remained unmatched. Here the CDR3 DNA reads TGCAGTGCAACGGCCGGGGGGGCGGCCAAAAACATTCAGTACTTC. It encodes CSATAGGAAKNIQYF.

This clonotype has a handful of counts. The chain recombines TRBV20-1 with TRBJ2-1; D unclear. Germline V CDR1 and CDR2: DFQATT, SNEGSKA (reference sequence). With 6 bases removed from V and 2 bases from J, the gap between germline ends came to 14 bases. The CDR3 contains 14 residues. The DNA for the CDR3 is TGCAGTGCGAGAACAGAGCAGACCTACAATGAGCAGTTCTTC. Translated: CSARTEQTYNEQFF.

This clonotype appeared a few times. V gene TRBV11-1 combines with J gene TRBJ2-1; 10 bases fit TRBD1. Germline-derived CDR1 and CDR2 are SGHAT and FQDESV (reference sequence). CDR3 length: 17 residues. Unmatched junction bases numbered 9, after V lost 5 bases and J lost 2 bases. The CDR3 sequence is CASSPIRGTGAYNEQFF. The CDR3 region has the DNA TGTGCCAGCAGCCCGATACGCGGGACAGGGGCCTACAATGAGCAGTTCTTC. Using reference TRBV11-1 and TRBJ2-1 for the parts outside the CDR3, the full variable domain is EAEVAQSPRYKITEKSQAVAFWCDPISGHATLYWYRQILGQGPELLVQFQDESVVDDSQLPKDRFSAERLKGVDSTLKIQPAELGDSAMYLCASSPIRGTGAYNEQFFGPGTRLTVL.

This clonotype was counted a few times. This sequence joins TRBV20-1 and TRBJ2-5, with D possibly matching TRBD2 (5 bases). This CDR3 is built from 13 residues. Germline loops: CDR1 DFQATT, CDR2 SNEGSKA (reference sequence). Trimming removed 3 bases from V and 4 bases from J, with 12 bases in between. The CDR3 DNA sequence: TGCAGTGCTAGTTTGTCGGCGGGAGAGACCCAGTACTTC. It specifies CSASLSAGETQYF.

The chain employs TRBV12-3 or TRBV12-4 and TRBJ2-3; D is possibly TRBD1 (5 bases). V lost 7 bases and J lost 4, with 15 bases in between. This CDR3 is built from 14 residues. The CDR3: CASILGLTADTQYF. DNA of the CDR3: TGTGCCAGCATACTGGGGCTCACCGCAGATACGCAGTATTTT.

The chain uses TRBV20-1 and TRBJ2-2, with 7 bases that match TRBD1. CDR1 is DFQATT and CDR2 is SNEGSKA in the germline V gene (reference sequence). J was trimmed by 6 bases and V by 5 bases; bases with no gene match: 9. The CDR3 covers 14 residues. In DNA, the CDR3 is TGCAGTGCTCCGGGACAGTCGGGCGCCGGGGAGCTGTTTTTT. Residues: CSAPGQSGAGELFF.

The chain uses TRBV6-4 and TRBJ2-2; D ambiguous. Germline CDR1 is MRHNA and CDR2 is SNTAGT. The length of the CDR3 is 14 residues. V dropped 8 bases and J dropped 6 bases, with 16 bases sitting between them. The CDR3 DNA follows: TGTGCCAGCCGCGCCGGGTTTCGTTCCGGGGAGCTGTTTTTT. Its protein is CASRAGFRSGELFF.

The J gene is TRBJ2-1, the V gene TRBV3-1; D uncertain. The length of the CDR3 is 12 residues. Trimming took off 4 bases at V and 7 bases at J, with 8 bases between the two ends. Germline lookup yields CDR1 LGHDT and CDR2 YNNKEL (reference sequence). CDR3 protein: CASSPSINEQFF. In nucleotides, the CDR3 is TGTGCCAGCAGCCCTTCCATTAATGAGCAGTTCTTC.

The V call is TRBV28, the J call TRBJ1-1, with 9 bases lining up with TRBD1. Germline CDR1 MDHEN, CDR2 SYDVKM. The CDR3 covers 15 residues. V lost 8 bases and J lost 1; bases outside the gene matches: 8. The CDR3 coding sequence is TGTGCCAGCCCCGGGGGACAGGGAACGAACACTGAAGCTTTCTTT. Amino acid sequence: CASPGGQGTNTEAFF.

CDR3 DNA sequence: TGCGCCAGCAGCCAATCCCTGGGGAGGACAACTAATGAAAAACTGTTTTTT. Encoded protein: CASSQSLGRTTNEKLFF. The rearrangement joins TRBV4-3 to TRBJ1-4; D is unresolved. V lost 2 bases, J lost 0 bases, and 13 bases lay in between. The CDR3 runs 17 residues. Germline lookup yields CDR1 LGHNA and CDR2 YSLEER.

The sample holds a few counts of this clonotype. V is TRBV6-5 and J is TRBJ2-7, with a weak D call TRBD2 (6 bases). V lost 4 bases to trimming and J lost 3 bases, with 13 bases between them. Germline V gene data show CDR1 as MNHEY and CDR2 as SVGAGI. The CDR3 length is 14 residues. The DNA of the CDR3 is TGTGCCAGCAGTTTAGCGGAGCCAGGCTACGAGCAGTACTTC. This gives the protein CASSLAEPGYEQYF.

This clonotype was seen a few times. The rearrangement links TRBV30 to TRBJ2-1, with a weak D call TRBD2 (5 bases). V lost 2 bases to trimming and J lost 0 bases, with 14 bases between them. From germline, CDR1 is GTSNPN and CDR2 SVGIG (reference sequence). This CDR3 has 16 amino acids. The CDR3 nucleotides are TGTGCCTGGAGTCCAGGACTCTTAAGCTCCTACAATGAGCAGTTCTTC. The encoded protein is CAWSPGLLSSYNEQFF.

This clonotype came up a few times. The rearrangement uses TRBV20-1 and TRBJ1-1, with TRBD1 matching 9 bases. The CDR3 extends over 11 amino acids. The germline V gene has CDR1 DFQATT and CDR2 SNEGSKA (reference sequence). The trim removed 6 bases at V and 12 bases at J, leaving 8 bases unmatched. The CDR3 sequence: CSAPRTGETFF. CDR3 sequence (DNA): TGCAGTGCCCCGCGGACAGGGGAGACTTTCTTT.

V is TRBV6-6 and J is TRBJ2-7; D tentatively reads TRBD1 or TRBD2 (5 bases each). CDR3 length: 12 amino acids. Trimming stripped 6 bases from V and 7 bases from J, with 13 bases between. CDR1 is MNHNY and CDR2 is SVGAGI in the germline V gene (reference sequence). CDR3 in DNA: TGTGCCAGCAGCTTCGGTGAGGGGGAGCAGTACTTC. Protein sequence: CASSFGEGEQYF.

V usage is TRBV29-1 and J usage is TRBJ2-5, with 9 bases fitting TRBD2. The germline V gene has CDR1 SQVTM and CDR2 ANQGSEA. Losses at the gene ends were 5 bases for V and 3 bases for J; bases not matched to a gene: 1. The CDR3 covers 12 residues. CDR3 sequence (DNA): TGCAGCGTTCGACTAGCGGAAGAGACCCAGTACTTC. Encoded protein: CSVRLAEETQYF.

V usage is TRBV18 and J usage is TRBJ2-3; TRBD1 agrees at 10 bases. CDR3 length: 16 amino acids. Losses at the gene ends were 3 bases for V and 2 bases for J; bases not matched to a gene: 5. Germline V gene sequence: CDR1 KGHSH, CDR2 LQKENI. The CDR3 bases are TGTGCCAGCTCACCGGGACAGGGGAAACACACAGATACGCAGTATTTT. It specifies CASSPGQGKHTDTQYF.